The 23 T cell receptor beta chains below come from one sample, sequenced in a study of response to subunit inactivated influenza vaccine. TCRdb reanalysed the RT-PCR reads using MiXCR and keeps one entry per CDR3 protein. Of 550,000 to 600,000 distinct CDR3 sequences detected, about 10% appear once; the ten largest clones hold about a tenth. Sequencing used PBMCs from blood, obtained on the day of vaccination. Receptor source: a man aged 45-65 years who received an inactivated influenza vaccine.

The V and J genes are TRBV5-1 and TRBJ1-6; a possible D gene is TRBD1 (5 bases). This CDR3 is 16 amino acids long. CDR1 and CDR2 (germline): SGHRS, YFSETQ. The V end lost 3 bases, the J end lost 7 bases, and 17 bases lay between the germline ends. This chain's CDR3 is CASSSSSQAGNSPLHF. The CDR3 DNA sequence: TGCGCCAGCAGCTCCAGTTCACAGGCGGGGAATTCACCCCTCCACTTT. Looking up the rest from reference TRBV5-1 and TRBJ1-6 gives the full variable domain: KAGVTQTPRYLIKTRGQQVTLSCSPISGHRSVSWYQQTPGQGLQFLFEYFSETQRNKGNFPGRFSGRQFSNSRSEMNVSTLELGDSALYLCASSSSSQAGNSPLHFGNGTRLTVT.

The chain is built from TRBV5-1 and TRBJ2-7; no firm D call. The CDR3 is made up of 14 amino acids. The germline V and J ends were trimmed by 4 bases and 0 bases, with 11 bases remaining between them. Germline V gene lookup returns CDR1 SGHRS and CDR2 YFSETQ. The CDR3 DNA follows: TGCGCCAGCAGCCACGGCCGAAACTCCTACGAGCAGTACTTC. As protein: CASSHGRNSYEQYF. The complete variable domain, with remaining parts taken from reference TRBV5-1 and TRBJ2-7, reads KAGVTQTPRYLIKTRGQQVTLSCSPISGHRSVSWYQQTPGQGLQFLFEYFSETQRNKGNFPGRFSGRQFSNSRSEMNVSTLELGDSALYLCASSHGRNSYEQYFGPGTRLTVT.

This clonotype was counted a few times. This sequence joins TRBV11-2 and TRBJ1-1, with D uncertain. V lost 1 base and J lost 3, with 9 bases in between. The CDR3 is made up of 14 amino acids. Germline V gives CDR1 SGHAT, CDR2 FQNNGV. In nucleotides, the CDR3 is TGTGCCAGCAGCTTAGTCTCAGCTGACACTGAAGCTTTCTTT. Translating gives CASSLVSADTEAFF.

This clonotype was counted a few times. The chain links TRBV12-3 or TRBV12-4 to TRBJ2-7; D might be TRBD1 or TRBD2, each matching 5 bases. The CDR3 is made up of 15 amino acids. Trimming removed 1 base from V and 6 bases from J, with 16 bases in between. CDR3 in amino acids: CASSLVVGAAVEQYF. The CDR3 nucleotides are TGTGCCAGCAGTTTAGTAGTCGGGGCCGCAGTCGAGCAGTACTTC.

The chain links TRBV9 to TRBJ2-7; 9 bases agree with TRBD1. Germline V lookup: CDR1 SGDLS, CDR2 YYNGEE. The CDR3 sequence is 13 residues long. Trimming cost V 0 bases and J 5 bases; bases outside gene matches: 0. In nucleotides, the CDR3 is TGTGCCAGCAGCGTAGGGGACAGGGACGAGCAGTACTTC. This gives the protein CASSVGDRDEQYF.

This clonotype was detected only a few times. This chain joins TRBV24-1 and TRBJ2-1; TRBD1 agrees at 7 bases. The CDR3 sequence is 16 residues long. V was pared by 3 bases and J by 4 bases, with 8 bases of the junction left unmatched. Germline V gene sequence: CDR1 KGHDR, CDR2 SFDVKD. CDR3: CATSDPPGTAYNEQFF. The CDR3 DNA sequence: TGTGCCACCAGTGATCCCCCCGGGACAGCGTACAATGAGCAGTTCTTC.

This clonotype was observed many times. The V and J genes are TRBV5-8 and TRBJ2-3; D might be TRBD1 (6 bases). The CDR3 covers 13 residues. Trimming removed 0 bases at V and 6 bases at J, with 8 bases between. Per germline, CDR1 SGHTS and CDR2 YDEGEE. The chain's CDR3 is CASSLVDRDTQYF. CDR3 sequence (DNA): TGTGCCAGCAGCTTGGTCGACAGGGATACGCAGTATTTT.

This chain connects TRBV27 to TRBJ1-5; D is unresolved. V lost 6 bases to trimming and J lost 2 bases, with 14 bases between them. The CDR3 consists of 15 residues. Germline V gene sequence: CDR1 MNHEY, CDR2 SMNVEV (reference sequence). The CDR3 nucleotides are TGTGCCAGCAGATCATTTATGAGGGGCAATCAGCCCCAGCATTTT. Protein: CASRSFMRGNQPQHF.

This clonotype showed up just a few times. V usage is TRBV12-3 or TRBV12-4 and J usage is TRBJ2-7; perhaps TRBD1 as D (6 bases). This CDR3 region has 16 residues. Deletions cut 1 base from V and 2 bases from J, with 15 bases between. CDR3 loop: CASSLVPDRHPYEQYF. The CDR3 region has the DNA TGTGCCAGCAGTTTAGTCCCGGACAGACATCCCTACGAGCAGTACTTC.

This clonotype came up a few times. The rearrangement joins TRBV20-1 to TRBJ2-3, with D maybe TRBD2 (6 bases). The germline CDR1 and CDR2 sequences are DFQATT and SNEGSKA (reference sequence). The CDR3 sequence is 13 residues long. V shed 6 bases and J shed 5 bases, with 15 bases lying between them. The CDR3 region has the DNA TGCAGTGCGGGAGGTGGGGGAGGAGATACGCAGTATTTT. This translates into CSAGGGGGDTQYF.

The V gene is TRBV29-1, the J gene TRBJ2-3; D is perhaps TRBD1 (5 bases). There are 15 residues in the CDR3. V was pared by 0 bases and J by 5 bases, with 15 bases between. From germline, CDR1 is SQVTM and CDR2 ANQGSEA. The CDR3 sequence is CSVEDGRVKGDTQYF. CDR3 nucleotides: TGCAGCGTTGAAGATGGCAGGGTAAAGGGAGATACGCAGTATTTT.

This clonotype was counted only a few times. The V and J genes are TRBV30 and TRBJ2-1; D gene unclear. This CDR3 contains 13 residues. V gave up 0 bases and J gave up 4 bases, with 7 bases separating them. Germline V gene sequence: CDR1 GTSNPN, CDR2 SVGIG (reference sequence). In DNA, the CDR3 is TGTGCCTGGAGTGTAAACCAATACAATGAGCAGTTCTTC. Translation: CAWSVNQYNEQFF.

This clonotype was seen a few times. The CDR3 sequence: CASRSSGGSSYEQYF. CDR3 DNA sequence: TGTGCCAGCAGATCTAGCGGAGGGAGCTCCTACGAGCAGTACTTC. The chain recombines TRBV28 with TRBJ2-7; 7 nucleotides line up with TRBD2. V shed 6 bases and J 0 bases; nucleotides not matched to a gene: 8. The length of the CDR3 is 15 residues. CDR1 and CDR2 from the germline V gene are MDHEN and SYDVKM.

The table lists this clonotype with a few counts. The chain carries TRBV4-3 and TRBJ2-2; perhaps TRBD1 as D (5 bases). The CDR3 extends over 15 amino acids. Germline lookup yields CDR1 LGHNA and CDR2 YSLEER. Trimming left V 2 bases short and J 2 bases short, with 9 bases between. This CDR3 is CASSQTGINTGELFF. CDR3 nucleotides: TGCGCCAGCAGCCAAACAGGAATCAACACCGGGGAGCTGTTTTTT.

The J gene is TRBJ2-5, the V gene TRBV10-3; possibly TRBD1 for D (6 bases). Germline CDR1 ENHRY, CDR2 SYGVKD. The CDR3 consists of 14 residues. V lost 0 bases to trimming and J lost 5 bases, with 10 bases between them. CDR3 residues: CAISESNRAETQYF. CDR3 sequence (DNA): TGTGCCATCAGTGAGTCGAACAGGGCTGAGACCCAGTACTTC.

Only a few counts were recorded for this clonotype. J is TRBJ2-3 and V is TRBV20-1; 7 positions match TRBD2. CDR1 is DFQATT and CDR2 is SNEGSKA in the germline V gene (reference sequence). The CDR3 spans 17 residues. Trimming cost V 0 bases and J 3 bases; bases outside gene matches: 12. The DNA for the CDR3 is TGCAGTGCTAGAGATCTCGAGGGCGGGAGTTATACAGATACGCAGTATTTT. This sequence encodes CSARDLEGGSYTDTQYF.

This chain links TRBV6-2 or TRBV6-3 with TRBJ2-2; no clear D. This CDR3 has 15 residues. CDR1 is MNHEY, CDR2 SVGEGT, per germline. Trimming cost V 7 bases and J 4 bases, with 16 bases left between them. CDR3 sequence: CASTQWGGSTGELFF. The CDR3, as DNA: TGTGCCAGCACCCAATGGGGTGGTTCCACCGGGGAGCTGTTTTTT.

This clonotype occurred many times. The CDR3 is CASSPTAGFDYEQYF. CDR3 nucleotides: TGTGCCAGCAGCCCGACGGCGGGATTTGACTACGAGCAGTACTTC. The V and J genes are TRBV3-1 and TRBJ2-7; the D gene is possibly TRBD2 (6 bases). With 4 bases removed from V and 3 bases from J, the gap between germline ends came to 16 bases. CDR1 is LGHDT, CDR2 YNNKEL, per germline (reference sequence). This CDR3 comprises 15 residues.

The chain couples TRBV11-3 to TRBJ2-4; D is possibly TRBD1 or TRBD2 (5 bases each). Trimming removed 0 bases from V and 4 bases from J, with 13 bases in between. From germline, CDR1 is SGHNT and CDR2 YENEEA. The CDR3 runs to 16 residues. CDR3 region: CASSLDPGPEKNIQYF. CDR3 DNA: TGTGCCAGCAGCTTAGACCCGGGACCGGAAAAAAACATTCAGTACTTC. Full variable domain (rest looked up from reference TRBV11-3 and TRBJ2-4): EAGVVQSPRYKIIEKKQPVAFWCNPISGHNTLYWYLQNLGQGPELLIRYENEEAVDDSQLPKDRFSAERLKGVDSTLKIQPAELGDSAVYLCASSLDPGPEKNIQYFGAGTRLSVL.

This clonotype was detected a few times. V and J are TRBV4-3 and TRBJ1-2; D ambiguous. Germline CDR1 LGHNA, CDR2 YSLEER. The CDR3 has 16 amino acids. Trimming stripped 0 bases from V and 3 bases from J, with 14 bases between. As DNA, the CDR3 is TGCGCCAGCAGCCAAGATTTACGCAATTGGGACTATGGCTACACCTTC. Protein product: CASSQDLRNWDYGYTF.

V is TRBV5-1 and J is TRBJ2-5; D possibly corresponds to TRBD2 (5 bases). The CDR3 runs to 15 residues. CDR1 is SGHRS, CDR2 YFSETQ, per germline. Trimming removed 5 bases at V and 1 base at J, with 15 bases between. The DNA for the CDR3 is TGCGCCAGCAGTCGGGGTCGGGGAATCCAAGAGACCCAGTACTTC. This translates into CASSRGRGIQETQYF.

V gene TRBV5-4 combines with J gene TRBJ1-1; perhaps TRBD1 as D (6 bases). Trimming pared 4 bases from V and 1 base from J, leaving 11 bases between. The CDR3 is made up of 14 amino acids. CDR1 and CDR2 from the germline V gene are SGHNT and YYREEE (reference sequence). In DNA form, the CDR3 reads TGTGCCAGCAGCACCGGGACACAGAACACTGAAGCTTTCTTT. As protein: CASSTGTQNTEAFF.

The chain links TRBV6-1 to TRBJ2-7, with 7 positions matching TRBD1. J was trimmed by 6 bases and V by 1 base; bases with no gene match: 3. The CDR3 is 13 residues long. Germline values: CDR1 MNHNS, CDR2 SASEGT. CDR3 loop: CASSEDRGGEQYF. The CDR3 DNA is TGTGCCAGCAGTGAAGACAGGGGCGGCGAGCAGTACTTC.